This TCR beta chain was identified during a study of shared clonotypes between healthy human individuals. Across the whole study: Donors had three CD4 naive, three CD4 memory, two CD8 naive and one CD8 memory plate apiece.

Whole-study results and caveats: The study sampled only blood, and tissue repertoires likely differ.

This clone occurred once. Its antigen is still unknown. The CDR3 covers 16 residues. V lost 0 bases to trimming and J lost 0 bases, with 12 bases between them. Germline values: CDR1 MNHNS, CDR2 SASEGT. The input for sorted-subset replicate PCRs was approximately 190 ng DNA, some 30,000 T cell genomes. Generated by immunoSEQ multiplex PCR, the TCRdb table keeps only in-frame clones and is missing some. The sample lists about 1 million clones, about 80% occurring once. The specimen was memory CD4+ T cells sorted from blood. Documented subset: CD45RA-negative fraction. The source of this sequence is a man between 18 and 35 years old in good health. The chain uses TRBV6-1 and TRBJ2-7; no clear D. The CDR3 region is CASSEAGGWSSYEQYF. In nucleotides, the CDR3 is TGTGCCAGCAGTGAAGCGGGCGGCTGGAGCTCCTACGAGCAGTACTTC.